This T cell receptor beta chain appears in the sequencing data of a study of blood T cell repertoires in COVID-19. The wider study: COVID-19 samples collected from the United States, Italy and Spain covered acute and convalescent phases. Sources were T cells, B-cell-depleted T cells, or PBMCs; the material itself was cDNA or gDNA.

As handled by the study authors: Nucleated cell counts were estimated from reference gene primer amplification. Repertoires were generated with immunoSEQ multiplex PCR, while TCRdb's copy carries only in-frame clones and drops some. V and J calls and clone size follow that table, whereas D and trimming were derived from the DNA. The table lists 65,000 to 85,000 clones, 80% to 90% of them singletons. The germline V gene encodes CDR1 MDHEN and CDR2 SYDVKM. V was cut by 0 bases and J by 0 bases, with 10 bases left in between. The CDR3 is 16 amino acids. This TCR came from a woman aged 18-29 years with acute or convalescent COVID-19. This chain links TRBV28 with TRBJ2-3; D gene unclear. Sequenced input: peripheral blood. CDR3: CASSLWSFSSTDTQYF. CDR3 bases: TGTGCCAGCAGTTTATGGAGCTTTTCTAGCACAGATACGCAGTATTTT.